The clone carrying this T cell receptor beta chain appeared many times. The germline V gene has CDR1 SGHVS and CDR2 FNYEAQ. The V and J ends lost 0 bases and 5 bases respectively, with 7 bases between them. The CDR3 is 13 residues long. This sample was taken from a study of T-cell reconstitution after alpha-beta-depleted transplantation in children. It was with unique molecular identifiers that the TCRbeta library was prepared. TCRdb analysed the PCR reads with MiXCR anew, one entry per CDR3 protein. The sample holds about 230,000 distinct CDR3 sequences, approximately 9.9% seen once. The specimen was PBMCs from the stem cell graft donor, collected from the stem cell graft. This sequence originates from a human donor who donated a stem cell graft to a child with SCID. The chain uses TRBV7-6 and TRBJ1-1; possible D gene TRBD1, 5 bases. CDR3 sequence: CASSLAWGTEAFF. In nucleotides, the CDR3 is TGTGCCAGCAGCTTAGCTTGGGGGACTGAAGCTTTCTTT.